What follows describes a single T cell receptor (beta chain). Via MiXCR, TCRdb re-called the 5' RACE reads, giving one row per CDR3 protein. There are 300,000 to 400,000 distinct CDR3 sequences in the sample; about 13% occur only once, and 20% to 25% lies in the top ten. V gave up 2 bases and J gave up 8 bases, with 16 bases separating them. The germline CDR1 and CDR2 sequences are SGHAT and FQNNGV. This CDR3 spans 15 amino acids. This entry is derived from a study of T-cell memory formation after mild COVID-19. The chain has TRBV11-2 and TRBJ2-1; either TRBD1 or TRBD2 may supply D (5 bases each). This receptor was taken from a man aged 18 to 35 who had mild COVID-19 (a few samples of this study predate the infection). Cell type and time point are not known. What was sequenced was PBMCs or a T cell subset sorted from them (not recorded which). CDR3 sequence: CASSLLGGTRDEQFF. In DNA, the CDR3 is TGTGCCAGCAGCTTACTAGGTGGGACCCGCGATGAGCAGTTCTTC. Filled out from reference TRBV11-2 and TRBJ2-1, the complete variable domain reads EAGVAQSPRYKIIEKRQSVAFWCNPISGHATLYWYQQILGQGPKLLIQFQNNGVVDDSQLPKDRFSAERLKGVDSTLKIQPAKLEDSAVYLCASSLLGGTRDEQFFGPGTRLTVL.